The present entry profiles one TCR beta chain with its context. This receptor's antigen is unknown. No base quality values were provided; no much bigger clone lies one nucleotide off. The data stem from a study of T cell responses to AZD1222 COVID-19 vaccine (dated by TCRdb to the early 2020s). The study in broad terms: A total of over 230 trial participants underwent TCR sequencing, of whom about 210 had received two doses of AZD1222 and approximately 25 had received two doses of the MenACWY control vaccine. Trial participants were enrolled by age into subgroups of 18-55, 56-69 and 70-plus years, and about 150, 27 and 61 TCR-sequenced participants, respectively, were included in these subgroups. What the work shows at the level of the full study, not this receptor alone: Because no day 14 peak-response samples were available, the repertoires could be characterized only after the peak T cell response. In the small 56-69-year group, the increase in depth fell short of significance, most likely because of low power. Vaccine-associated CD4 TCRs spanned the whole spike protein, with dominant responses in regions 160-218 and 743-854. Conclusions about previously exposed vaccinees are limited, since just five or six AZD1222 recipients were seropositive for SARS-CoV-2 at baseline. Participants were mostly white British and included more females than males, and it was suggested by the authors that clonal diversity may have been underestimated. Spike-specific TCR breadth and depth rose significantly after two AZD1222 doses compared with day 0 and with MenACWY recipients. Epitopes outside the regions mutated in the B.1.351 and B.1.1.7 variants were reportedly recognized by nearly half of the unique spike-specific TCRs.

The CDR3 regions of human TCRbeta chains were analyzed by immunosequencing. The source study handled its data this way. TCRs in the repertoires were compared against a reference library of SARS-CoV-2-specific TCRs that had been generated with the MIRA antigen-specificity platform. Breadth was defined as the fraction of unique TCRs that were SARS-CoV-2-associated, and depth was defined as the fraction of total T cells that were SARS-CoV-2-associated. Using the MIRA data, every spike-specific TCR was mapped to the spike region that the TCR reacted to and assigned to either a CD4 or a CD8 class. Log10-transformed breadth and depth values were compared by one-way ANOVA with Sidak's multiple comparisons tests. In its TCRdb copy, this immuneACCESS table keeps in-frame sequences only and misses some clones. Where compared with another copy, unresolved V genes explain less than half of these, and the others have no known cause. V and J calls and clone size are as listed in that table; D and trimming were resolved from the DNA. This sample comprises 150,000 or so clones, 94% of them detected only once. The top ten clonotypes cover 4% to 5.5% of the sample.

Reading the label with the study, this specimen's time point is: about 28 days (+/-7) after the second vaccine dose. AZD1222 recipients whose second dose came at about 4 weeks and those whose second dose came at about 12 weeks were combined into one group, since spike-specific TCR depth and breadth did not differ between the two schedules. Vaccinee samples were obtained from the UK trials COV001 and COV002, which included a single-blind randomized controlled phase 2/3 trial of AZD1222 (ChAdOx1 nCoV-19) in healthy adults. Trial participant PBMC samples were collected at day 0 and day 28 after the second dose for TCRbeta chain sequencing. V is pared back by 2 bases and J by 0 bases, with 11 bases lying between the germline termini. The CDR1 and CDR2 encoded by the germline V gene (reference sequence) are LNHDA and SQIVND. The cysteine opens and the phenylalanine closes a CDR3 of 16 amino acids. Only CDR3 DNA is held: 48 bases, read in frame from base 1.

This chain joins TRBV19 to TRBJ2-1; the D segment could be TRBD2, given 6 matching bases. The sequence derives from an adult who received the AZD1222 COVID-19 vaccine. The sequencing here drew on peripheral blood, taken 28 days after the second AZD1222 dose. The CDR3 region: CASSITAGISYNEQFF. The sequence in DNA is TGTGCCAGTAGTATAACAGCGGGCATCTCCTACAATGAGCAGTTCTTC.